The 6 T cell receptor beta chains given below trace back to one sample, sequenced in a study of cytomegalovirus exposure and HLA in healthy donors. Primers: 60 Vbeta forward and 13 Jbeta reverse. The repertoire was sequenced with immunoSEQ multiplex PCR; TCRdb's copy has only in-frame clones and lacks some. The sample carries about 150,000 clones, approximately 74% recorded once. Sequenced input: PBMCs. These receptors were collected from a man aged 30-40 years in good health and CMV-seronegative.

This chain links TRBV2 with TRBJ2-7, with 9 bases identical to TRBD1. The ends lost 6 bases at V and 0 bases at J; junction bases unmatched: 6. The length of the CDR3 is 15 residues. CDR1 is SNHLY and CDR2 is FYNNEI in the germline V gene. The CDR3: CASRAGTGSSYEQYF. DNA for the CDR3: TGTGCCAGCAGGGCCGGGACAGGGAGCTCCTACGAGCAGTACTTC. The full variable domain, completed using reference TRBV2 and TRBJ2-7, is EPEVTQTPSHQVTQMGQEVILRCVPISNHLYFYWYRQILGQKVEFLVSFYNNEISEKSEIFDDQFSVERPDGSNFTLKIRSTKLEDSAMYFCASRAGTGSSYEQYFGPGTRLTVT.

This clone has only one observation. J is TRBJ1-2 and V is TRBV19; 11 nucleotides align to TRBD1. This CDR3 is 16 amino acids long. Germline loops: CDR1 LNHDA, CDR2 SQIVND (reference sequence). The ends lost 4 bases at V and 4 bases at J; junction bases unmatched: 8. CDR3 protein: CASSTLEGQGAYGYTF. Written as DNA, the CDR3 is TGTGCCAGTAGTACCCTCGAAGGACAGGGGGCCTATGGCTACACCTTC. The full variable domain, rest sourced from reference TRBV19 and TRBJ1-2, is DGGITQSPKYLFRKEGQNVTLSCEQNLNHDAMYWYRQDPGQGLRLIYYSQIVNDFQKGDIAEGYSVSREKKESFPLTVTSAQKNPTAFYLCASSTLEGQGAYGYTFGSGTRLTVV.

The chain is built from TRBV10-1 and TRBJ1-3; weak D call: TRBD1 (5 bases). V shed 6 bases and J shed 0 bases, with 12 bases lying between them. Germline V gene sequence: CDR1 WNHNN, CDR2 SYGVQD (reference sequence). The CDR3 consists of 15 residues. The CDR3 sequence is CASRPQVLSGNTIYF. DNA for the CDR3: TGCGCCAGCAGGCCACAGGTACTCTCTGGAAACACCATATATTTT.

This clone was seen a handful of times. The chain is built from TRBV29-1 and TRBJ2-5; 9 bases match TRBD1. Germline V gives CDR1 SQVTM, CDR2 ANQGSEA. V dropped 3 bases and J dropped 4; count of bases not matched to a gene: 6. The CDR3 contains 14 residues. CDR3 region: CSVEGTGPGETQYF. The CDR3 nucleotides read TGCAGCGTTGAGGGGACAGGGCCGGGAGAGACCCAGTACTTC.

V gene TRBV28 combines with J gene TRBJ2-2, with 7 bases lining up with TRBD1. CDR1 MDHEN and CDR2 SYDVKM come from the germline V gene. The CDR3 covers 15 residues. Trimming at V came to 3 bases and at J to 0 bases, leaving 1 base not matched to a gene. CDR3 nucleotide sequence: TGTGCCAGCAGTTTCCAGGGGGCGAACACCGGGGAGCTGTTTTTT. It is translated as CASSFQGANTGELFF.

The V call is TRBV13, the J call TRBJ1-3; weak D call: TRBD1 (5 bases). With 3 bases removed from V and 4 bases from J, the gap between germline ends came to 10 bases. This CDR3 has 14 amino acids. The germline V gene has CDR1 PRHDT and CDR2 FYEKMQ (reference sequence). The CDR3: CASSFRGSGNTIYF. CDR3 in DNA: TGTGCCAGCAGCTTCCGGGGGTCGGGAAACACCATATATTTT.